One sample yielded the 17 T cell receptor beta chains listed below, sequenced in a study of cytomegalovirus exposure and HLA in healthy donors. 13 Jbeta primers and 60 Vbeta primers were used for the PCR. The protocol was immunoSEQ multiplex PCR, while the TCRdb copy is restricted to in-frame clones and leaves out a portion. The sample has about 80,000 clones, over 75% seen once. Material for sequencing was PBMCs. All receptors derive from a man in his fifties or sixties in good health and CMV-seronegative.

The count of this clone is one. The chain employs TRBV4-1 and TRBJ2-5; D gene uncertain. In germline, CDR1 is MGHRA, CDR2 YSYEKL. This CDR3 spans 12 amino acids. V was cut by 2 bases and J by 7 bases, with 8 bases left in between. DNA of the CDR3: TGCGCCAGCAGCCAAAGCGACGGGACCCAGTACTTC. The encoded protein is CASSQSDGTQYF.

The rearrangement joins TRBV11-2 to TRBJ2-4, with a possible D match to TRBD2 (5 bases). This CDR3 has 13 residues. Germline assignment: CDR1 SGHAT and CDR2 FQNNGV. V lost 6 bases, J lost 7 bases, and 13 bases lay in between. CDR3: CASSHLGLNIQYF. DNA for the CDR3: TGTGCCAGCAGTCATTTAGGACTGAACATTCAGTACTTC.

The chain joins TRBV6-5 to TRBJ1-4; D uncertain. The V end lost 2 bases, the J end lost 6 bases, and 10 bases lay between the germline ends. Germline CDR1 and CDR2: MNHEY and SVGAGI. This CDR3 region has 14 residues. As DNA, the CDR3 is TGTGCCAGCAGTTACGGACCGCGGGATGAAAAACTGTTTTTT. It encodes CASSYGPRDEKLFF.

V gene TRBV4-1 combines with J gene TRBJ1-2; tentative D call: TRBD1 (5 bases). The CDR3 is made up of 16 amino acids. The V and J ends lost 2 bases and 4 bases respectively, with 17 bases between them. The V gene's germline CDR1 is MGHRA and CDR2 YSYEKL. CDR3: CASSQRRGRGAYGYTF. The CDR3 coding sequence is TGCGCCAGCAGCCAACGACGTGGGCGCGGGGCCTATGGCTACACCTTC.

CDR3 amino acids: CASSLALIYEQYF. CDR3 in DNA: TGTGCCAGCAGCTTGGCCCTTATCTACGAGCAGTACTTC. The rearrangement links TRBV5-6 to TRBJ2-7; D gene ambiguous. Germline lookup yields CDR1 SGHDT and CDR2 YYEEEE. V was pared by 0 bases and J by 3 bases, with 7 bases between. This CDR3 is built from 13 residues.

V and J are TRBV5-6 and TRBJ2-5; maybe TRBD1 (6 bases). The J call is doubtful: the DNA matches TRBJ2-7 better. The CDR3 consists of 13 residues. Germline values: CDR1 SGHDT, CDR2 YYEEEE. DNA for the CDR3: TGTGCCAGCAGTCAGGACAGACCCTACGAGCAGTACTTC. Translating gives CASSQDRPYEQYF.

The sample holds a few counts of this clone. The chain recombines TRBV10-1 with TRBJ2-5, with TRBD2 identical over 8 bases. Trimming at V came to 4 bases and at J to 5 bases, leaving 21 bases not matched to a gene. Germline V CDR1 and CDR2: WNHNN, SYGVQD (reference sequence). This CDR3 has 19 amino acids. CDR3 coding DNA: TGCGCCAGCAGTGGAAGGATAGCGGGATCGGAAGGGGCTGGGGAGACCCAGTACTTC. It is translated as CASSGRIAGSEGAGETQYF.

Regarding this clone: Other DNA sequences in this sample translate to the same CDR3. This rearrangement joins TRBV4-3 to TRBJ2-7; a possible D gene is TRBD2 (5 bases). The CDR3 consists of 13 residues. Germline CDR1 LGHNA, CDR2 YSLEER. V lost 2 bases and J 5 bases, leaving 10 bases between the germline ends. CDR3 nucleotide sequence: TGCGCCAGCAGCCAATCGCGGGTGGACGAGCAGTACTTC. This sequence encodes CASSQSRVDEQYF.

The J gene is TRBJ2-5, the V gene TRBV13; possible D gene TRBD1, 5 bases. The CDR3 covers 15 residues. The germline V gene encodes CDR1 PRHDT and CDR2 FYEKMQ (reference sequence). The germline V and J ends were trimmed by 5 bases and 2 bases, with 15 bases remaining between them. CDR3 in DNA: TGTGCCAGCAGCCGTTTACCAGGGAAGCAAGAGACCCAGTACTTC. This sequence encodes CASSRLPGKQETQYF.

The CDR3, as DNA: TGTGCCAGCAGGACGACAGGGGTGGGTGGCTACACCTTC. This translates into CASRTTGVGGYTF. The rearrangement links TRBV7-2 to TRBJ1-2, with TRBD1 identical over 8 bases. The CDR3 loop spans 13 amino acids. CDR1 and CDR2 (germline): SGHTA, FQGNSA. The V gene end was trimmed by 6 bases and the J gene end by 7 bases; junction bases not matched to a gene: 7.

About this clone itself: A junction end diverges from the germline sequence, so it may reflect a read error. The V call is TRBV7-9, the J call TRBJ2-2; TRBD1 might be the D (5 bases). This CDR3 has 15 amino acids. The germline gives CDR1 SEHNR, CDR2 FQNEAQ (reference sequence). DNA of the CDR3: TGTTCCAGCAGCTATGCGACAGTTCTCACCGGGGAGCTGTTTTTT. It encodes CSSSYATVLTGELFF.

This clone has only a few counts. The chain carries TRBV5-4 and TRBJ1-3; TRBD1 is a possible D gene (6 bases). Germline CDR1 reads SGHNT; CDR2 reads YYREEE (reference sequence). V shed 1 base and J shed 8 bases, with 13 bases lying between them. The CDR3 runs to 14 residues. The DNA of the CDR3 is TGTGCCAGCAGCTTGAGAAACAGGGAACACACCATATATTTT. As protein: CASSLRNREHTIYF.

The chain carries TRBV11-3 and TRBJ1-2; D is undetermined. The ends were cut back, 1 base at V and 2 bases at J, with 11 bases in the middle. The CDR3 consists of 15 residues. Per germline, CDR1 SGHNT and CDR2 YENEEA. The CDR3 region is CASSLARGYNYGYTF. CDR3 DNA sequence: TGTGCCAGCAGCTTAGCCCGAGGGTACAACTATGGCTACACCTTC.

For this clone: One end of the junction is discordant with germline, which a read error may explain. The chain recombines TRBV7-7 with TRBJ2-3, with 11 bases aligning to TRBD1. Germline lookup yields CDR1 SSHAT and CDR2 FNYEAQ (reference sequence). The CDR3 is 16 residues long. The CDR3 is CASSSGTGGSVDTQYF. CDR3 DNA: TGTGCTAGCAGCTCGGGGACAGGGGGGAGTGTAGATACGCAGTATTTT. Filled out from reference TRBV7-7 and TRBJ2-3, the complete variable domain reads GAGVSQSPRYKVTKRGQDVTLRCDPISSHATLYWYQQALGQGPEFLTYFNYEAQPDKSGLPSDRFSAERPEGSISTLTIQRTEQRDSAMYRCASSSGTGGSVDTQYFGPGTRLTVL.

The chain uses TRBV7-8 and TRBJ1-1; 7 nucleotides agree with TRBD1. The length of the CDR3 is 15 residues. Germline V lookup: CDR1 SGHVS, CDR2 FQNEAQ. Trimming took 5 bases from V and 1 from J; bases not matched to a gene: 7. As DNA, the CDR3 is TGTGCCAGCAGCCATACCGGGACAGCGAACACTGAAGCTTTCTTT. Its protein product is CASSHTGTANTEAFF.

This chain links TRBV2 with TRBJ1-5; D ambiguous. The CDR3 covers 13 residues. V was pared by 3 bases and J by 4 bases, with 7 bases between. Germline CDR1 and CDR2: SNHLY and FYNNEI. The CDR3 here is CASSDGGNQPQHF. The CDR3, as DNA: TGTGCCAGCAGTGACGGAGGGAATCAGCCCCAGCATTTT.

The rearrangement links TRBV10-1 to TRBJ2-5; D is unresolved. Germline CDR1 reads WNHNN; CDR2 reads SYGVQD (reference sequence). Between the trimmed V and J ends, which lost 3 bases and 1 base, there was a span of 9 bases. CDR3 length equals 14 residues. The CDR3 region is CASSDRLSQETQYF. In DNA form, the CDR3 reads TGCGCCAGCAGTGACAGACTGAGCCAAGAGACCCAGTACTTC.